This T cell receptor beta chain stems from a study of human CD8 memory T cell subsets. The study's findings and limits: Effector memory cells lacked the similarly high diversity that stem-like memory and precursor exhausted T cells had.

A word on this clonotype: Its antigen remains unknown.

The TCR beta sequencing libraries came from UMI-labeled 5' RACE. TCRdb reprocessed the 5' RACE reads and reports one entry per CDR3 protein, with no DNA. The sample table includes 5,000 or so distinct CDR3 sequences. The authors enriched total CD8+ T cells by negative magnetic separation. The TCR comes from a human donor in good health. The specimen was CD8+ effector memory T cells (TEM) sorted from PBMCs. As for subset: effector memory CD8 T cells, CCR7- CD45RO+ CD95+.

The chain's CDR3 is CASTWGGANTGELFF. The rearrangement links TRBV6-2 or TRBV6-3 to TRBJ2-2; TCRdb outputs TRBD1, but without DNA this stays unchecked. The CDR3 totals 15 residues. Germline V CDR1 and CDR2: MNHEY, SVGEGT.